Detailed here is one T cell receptor (beta chain). What it recognizes is unknown. Measured with immunoSEQ multiplex PCR; TCRdb has only the in-frame clones, and not every one. The sample records 25,000 to 30,000 clones, almost 90% being singletons. Relapse was seen in all patients after autologous stem cell transplantation, and brentuximab vedotin exposure was variable. Thawed PBMCs were the source of CD8+ T cells, obtained through magnetic negative selection. Progressive disease, partial response or complete response was each patient's best response. This entry comes from a study of PD-1 blockade in classical Hodgkin lymphoma. Study results and limitations: By C4D1, diversity of CD4+ TCRs had risen significantly, whereas that of CD8+ TCRs had not. The study reported lower baseline TCR diversity in newly diagnosed patients than in healthy donors. Anyone who began nivolumab under 1 year after ASCT was excluded.

Germline CDR1 and CDR2: MNHEY and SMNVEV (reference sequence). V was pared by 8 bases and J by 0 bases, with 8 bases between. The CDR3 extends over 13 amino acids. The receptor was derived from a human donor with classical Hodgkin lymphoma. The sequencing used CD8+ T cells from blood, collected at baseline. The chain joins TRBV27 to TRBJ1-5; weak D call: TRBD1 (5 bases). In nucleotides, the CDR3 is TGTGCCAGCTCGACAGATAGCAATCAGCCCCAGCATTTT. Protein sequence: CASSTDSNQPQHF.